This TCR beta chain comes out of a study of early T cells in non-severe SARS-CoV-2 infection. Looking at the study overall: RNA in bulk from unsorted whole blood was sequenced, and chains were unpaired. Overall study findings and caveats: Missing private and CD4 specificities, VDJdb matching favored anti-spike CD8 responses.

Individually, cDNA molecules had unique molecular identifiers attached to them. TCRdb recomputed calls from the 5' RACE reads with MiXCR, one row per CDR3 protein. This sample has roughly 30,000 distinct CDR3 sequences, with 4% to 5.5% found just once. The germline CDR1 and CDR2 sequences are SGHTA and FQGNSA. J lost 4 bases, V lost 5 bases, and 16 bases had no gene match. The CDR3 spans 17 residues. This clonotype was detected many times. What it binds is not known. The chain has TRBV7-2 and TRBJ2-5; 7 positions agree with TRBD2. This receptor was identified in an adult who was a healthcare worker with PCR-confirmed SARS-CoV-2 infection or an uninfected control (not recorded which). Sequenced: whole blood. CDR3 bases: TGTGCCAGCAGCCCTAGCAGGGCTAGCGGTCTGTTAGAGACCCAGTACTTC. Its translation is CASSPSRASGLLETQYF.